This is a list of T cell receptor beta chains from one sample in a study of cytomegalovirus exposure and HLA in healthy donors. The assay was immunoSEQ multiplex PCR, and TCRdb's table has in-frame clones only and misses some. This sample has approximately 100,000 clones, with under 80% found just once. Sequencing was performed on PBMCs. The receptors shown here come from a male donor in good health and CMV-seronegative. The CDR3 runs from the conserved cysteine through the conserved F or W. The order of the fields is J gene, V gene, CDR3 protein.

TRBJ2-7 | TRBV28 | CASSPPGTGGEQYF
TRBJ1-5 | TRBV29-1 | CSVEEESNQPQHF
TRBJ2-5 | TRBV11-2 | CASSLEITGETQYF
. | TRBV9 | CASSVLGSGRLGEQYF
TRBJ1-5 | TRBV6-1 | CASSEGTGGVQPQHF
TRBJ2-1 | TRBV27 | CASSRNRATVYNEQFF
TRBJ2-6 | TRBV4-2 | CASSQAGQGAAGANVLTF
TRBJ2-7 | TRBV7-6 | CASSPRQRYEQYF
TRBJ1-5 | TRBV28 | CASSFIYSGAQPQHF
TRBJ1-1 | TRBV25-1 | CASSDSRRAGTEAFF
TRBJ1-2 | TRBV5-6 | CASSRTGTDGYTF
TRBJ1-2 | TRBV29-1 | CSVTTGFLSGYTF
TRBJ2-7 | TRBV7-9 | CASSFGADSYEQYF
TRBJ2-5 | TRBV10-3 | CAISGTGSGAETQYF
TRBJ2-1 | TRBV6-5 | CASSYSAGGEQFF
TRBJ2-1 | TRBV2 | CANFEEASNEQFF
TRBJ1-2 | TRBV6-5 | CASSYGRSNGYTF
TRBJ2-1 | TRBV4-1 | CASSWTSGRYEQFF
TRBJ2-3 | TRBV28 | CASSLSPSGGQDTQYF
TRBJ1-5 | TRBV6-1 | CASSGVNSNQPQHF
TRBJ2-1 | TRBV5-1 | CASSPTGGSNYNEQFF
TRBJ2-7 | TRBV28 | CASSWVPGTSGRAVYEQYF
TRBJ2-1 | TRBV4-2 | CASSLQTRDNEQFF
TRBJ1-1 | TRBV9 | CASSVGGETEAFF
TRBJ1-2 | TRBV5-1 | CASSFNSENYGYTF
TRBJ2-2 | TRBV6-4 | CASSAGGAGELFF
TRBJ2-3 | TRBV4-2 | CASSQGLAGGGFTDTQYF
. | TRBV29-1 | CSVGGGSSYEQYF
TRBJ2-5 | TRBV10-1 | CASNPTTGTGEETQYF
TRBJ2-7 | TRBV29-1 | CSVGVSSYEQYF
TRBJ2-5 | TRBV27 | CASQRLAEETQYF
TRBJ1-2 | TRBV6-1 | CASSVLQGGYGYTF
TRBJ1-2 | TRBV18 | CASSSVTGSSANYGYTF
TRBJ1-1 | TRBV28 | CASMGRAEAFF
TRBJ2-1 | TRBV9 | CASSRDYEQFF
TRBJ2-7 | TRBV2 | CASSDSGTSGSMMYEQYF
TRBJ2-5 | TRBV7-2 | CASSPTVQETQYF
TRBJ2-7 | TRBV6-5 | CASSYSSARVYEQYF
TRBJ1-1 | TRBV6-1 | CASSAGTNTEAFF
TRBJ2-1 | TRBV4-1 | CASSQEGSSYNEQFF
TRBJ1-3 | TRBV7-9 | CASRGAGRTSGNTIYF
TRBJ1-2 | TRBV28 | CASSPRQALYGYTF